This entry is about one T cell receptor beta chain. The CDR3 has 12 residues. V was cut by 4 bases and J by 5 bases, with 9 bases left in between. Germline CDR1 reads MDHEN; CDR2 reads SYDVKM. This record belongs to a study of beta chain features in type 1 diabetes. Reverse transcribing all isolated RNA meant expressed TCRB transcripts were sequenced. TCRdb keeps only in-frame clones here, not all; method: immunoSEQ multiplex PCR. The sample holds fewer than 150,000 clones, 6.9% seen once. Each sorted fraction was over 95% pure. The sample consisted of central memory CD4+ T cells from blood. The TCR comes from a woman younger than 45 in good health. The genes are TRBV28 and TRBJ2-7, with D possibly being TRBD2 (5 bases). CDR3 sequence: CASSSGEHEQYF. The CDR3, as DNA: TGTGCCAGCAGTTCCGGGGAACACGAGCAGTACTTC.